Sequencing of this TCR beta chain was carried out in a study of Graves' ophthalmopathy and Graves' hyperthyroidism. The sequenced template was RNA, covering the TCR beta CDR3 region. Amplification began with first-round RT-PCR using HTBI primers, then second-round multiplex PCR was performed. One entry per CDR3 protein results from TCRdb running MiXCR on the multiplex PCR reads. This table holds hundreds of thousands of distinct CDR3 sequences, around 14% found once. Germline trimming cut 3 bases from V and 7 bases from J; bases unmatched to any gene: 2. The CDR3 loop spans 13 amino acids. This clonotype was found many times.

The V and J genes are TRBV12-3 or TRBV12-4 and TRBJ2-2, with TRBD2 matching over 7 bases. This receptor was obtained from a woman under 40 with Graves' ophthalmopathy. Sequenced sample: blood. CDR3 nucleotides: TGTGCCAGCAGTTTTTTAGCGGGCGGGGAGCTGTTTTTT. Translation: CASSFLAGGELFF.